Sequencing of this T cell receptor beta chain was carried out in a study of blood T cells in healthy people across ages. A few counts support this clonotype. The use of a sample-barcoded 5' primer and a J-beta primer mix characterized a second PCR of about 6 to 11 cycles. TCRdb reanalysed the 5' RACE reads using MiXCR and keeps one entry per CDR3 protein. The repertoire holds hundreds of thousands of distinct CDR3 sequences, with about 43% as singletons. This CDR3 is 13 amino acids long. V was cut by 5 bases and J by 1 base, with 8 bases left in between. CDR1 MNHEY and CDR2 SVGEGT come from the germline V gene.

The sequenced material came from blood. The sequence derives from an elderly man in good health. This chain connects TRBV6-2 or TRBV6-3 to TRBJ2-5; D gene uncertain. CDR3 loop: CASSTRVQETQYF. The DNA of the CDR3 is TGTGCCAGCAGTACCCGCGTCCAAGAGACCCAGTACTTC.